This T cell receptor (beta chain) was obtained from a study of control samples from healthy donors and cancer patients. Data came from immunoSEQ multiplex PCR; TCRdb stores just in-frame clones and leaves some out. The data contain about 160,000 clones, 93% of them singletons. Trimming shortened V by 11 bases and J by 4 bases, and 21 bases separated the two germline ends. The CDR3 has 15 residues. Germline V gives CDR1 MDHEN, CDR2 SYDVKM. This TCR was recovered from a man aged 18 to 29 in good health. The chain uses TRBV28 and TRBJ2-1; D is undetermined. The sequenced sample consisted of blood. In DNA form, the CDR3 reads TGTGCCTCCCGGTCCGGCACTTTACTGTACAATGAGCAGTTCTTC. Protein sequence: CASRSGTLLYNEQFF.